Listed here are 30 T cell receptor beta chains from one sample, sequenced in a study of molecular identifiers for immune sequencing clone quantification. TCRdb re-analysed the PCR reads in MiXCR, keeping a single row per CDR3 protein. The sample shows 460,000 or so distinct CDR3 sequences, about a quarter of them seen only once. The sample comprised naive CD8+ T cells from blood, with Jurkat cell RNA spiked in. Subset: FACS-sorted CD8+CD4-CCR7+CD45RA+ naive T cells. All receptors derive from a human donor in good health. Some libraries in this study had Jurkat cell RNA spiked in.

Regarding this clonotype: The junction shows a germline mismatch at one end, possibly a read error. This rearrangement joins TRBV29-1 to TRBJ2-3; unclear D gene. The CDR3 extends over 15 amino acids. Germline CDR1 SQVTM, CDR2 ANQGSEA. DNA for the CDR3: TGCAGCGTTGAGGGATCACAGAGCCGCGCAGATACGCAGTACTTT. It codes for CSVEGSQSRADTQYF.

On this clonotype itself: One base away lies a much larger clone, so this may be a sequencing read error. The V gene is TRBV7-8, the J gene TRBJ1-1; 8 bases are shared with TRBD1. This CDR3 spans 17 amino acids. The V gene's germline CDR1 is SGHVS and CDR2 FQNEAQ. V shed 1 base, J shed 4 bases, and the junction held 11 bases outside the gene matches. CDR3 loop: CASSLVPGGVQSTEAFF. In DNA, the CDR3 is TGTGCCAGCAGCTTAGTTCCAGGGGGCGTCCAGAGCACTGAAGCTTTCTTT.

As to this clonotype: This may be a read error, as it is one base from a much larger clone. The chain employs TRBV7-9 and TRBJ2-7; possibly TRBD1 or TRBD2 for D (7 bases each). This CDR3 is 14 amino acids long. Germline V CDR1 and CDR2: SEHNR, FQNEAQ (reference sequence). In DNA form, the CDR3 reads TGTGCCAGCAGCCAAGCGGGACAGAGCTACGAGCAGCACTTC. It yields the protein CASSQAGQSYEQHF.

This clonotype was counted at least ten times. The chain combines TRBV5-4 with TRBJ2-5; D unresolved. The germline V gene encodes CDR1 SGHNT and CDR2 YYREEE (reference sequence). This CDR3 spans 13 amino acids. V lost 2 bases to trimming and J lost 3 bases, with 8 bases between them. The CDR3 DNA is TGTGCCAGCAGCTTCGGGCTAGAAGAGACCCAGTACTTC. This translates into CASSFGLEETQYF.

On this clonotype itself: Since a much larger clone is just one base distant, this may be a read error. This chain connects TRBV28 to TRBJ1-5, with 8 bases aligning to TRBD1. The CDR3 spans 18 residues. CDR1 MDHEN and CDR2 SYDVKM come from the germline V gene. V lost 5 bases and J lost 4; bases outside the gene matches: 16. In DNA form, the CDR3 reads TGTGCCAGCAGTCCACTCAAACCAGGGGGCGTGGGGAATCAGCCCCAGCATTTT. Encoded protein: CASSPLKPGGVGNQPQHF.

As DNA, the CDR3 is TGTGCCAGCAGTTCGGAGGGGGGAGTCTACGAGCAGTACTTC. Amino acid sequence: CASSSEGGVYEQYF. V and J are TRBV6-5 and TRBJ2-7; D is possibly TRBD1 or TRBD2 (6 bases each). The CDR3 consists of 14 residues. Looked up from germline, CDR1 is MNHEY and CDR2 is SVGAGI. Trimming shortened V by 4 bases and J by 3 bases, and 13 bases separated the two germline ends.

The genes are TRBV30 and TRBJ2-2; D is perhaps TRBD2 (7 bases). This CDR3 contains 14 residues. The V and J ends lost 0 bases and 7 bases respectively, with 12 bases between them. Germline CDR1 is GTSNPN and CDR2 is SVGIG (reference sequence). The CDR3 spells CAWSVLGGRGELFF. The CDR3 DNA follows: TGTGCCTGGAGTGTACTCGGGGGGCGCGGGGAGCTGTTTTTT.

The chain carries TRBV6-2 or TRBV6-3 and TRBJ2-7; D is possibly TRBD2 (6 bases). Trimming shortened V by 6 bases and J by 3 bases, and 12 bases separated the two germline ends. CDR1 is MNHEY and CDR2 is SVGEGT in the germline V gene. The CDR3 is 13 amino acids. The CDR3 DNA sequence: TGTGCCAGCAGACCCCCCGGGAGCTACGAGCAGTACTTC. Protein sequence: CASRPPGSYEQYF.

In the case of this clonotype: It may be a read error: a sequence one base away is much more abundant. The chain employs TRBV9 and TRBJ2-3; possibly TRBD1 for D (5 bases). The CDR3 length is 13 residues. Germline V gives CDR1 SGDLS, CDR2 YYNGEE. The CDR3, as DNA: TGTGCCAGCAGCGTAGTGGGCACAGGTACGCAGTATTTT. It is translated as CASSVVGTGTQYF.

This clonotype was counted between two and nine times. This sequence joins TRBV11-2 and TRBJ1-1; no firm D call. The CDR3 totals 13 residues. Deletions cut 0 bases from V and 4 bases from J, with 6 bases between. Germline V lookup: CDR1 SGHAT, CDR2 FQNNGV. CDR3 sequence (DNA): TGTGCCAGCAGCTTAGAAGCAGGCACTGAAGCTTTCTTT. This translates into CASSLEAGTEAFF.

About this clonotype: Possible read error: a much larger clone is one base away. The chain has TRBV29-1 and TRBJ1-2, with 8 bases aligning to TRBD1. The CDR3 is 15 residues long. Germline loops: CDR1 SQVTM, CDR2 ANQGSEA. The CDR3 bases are TGCAGCGCCACAAGGGAGCCAGGGGGCTATAATGGCTACCCCTTC. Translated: CSATREPGGYNGYPF.

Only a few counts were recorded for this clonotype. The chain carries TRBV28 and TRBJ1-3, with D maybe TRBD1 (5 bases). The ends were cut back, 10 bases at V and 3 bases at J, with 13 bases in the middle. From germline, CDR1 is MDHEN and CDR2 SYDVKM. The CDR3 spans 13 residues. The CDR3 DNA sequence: TGTGCCACGGCCAGGGAGATTGGAAACACCATATATTTT. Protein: CATAREIGNTIYF.

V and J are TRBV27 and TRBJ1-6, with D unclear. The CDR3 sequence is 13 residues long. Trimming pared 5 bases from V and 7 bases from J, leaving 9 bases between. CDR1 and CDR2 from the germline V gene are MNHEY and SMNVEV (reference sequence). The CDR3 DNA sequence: TGTGCCAGCAGTCTGCGACGGAATTCACCCCTCCACTTT. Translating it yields CASSLRRNSPLHF.

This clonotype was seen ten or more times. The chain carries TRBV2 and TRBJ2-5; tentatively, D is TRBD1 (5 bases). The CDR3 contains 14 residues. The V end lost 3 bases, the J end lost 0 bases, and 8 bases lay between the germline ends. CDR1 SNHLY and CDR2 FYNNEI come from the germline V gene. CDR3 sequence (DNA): TGTGCCAGCAGTGAGGGGCAGAACCAAGAGACCCAGTACTTC. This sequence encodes CASSEGQNQETQYF. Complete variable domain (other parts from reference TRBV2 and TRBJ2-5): EPEVTQTPSHQVTQMGQEVILRCVPISNHLYFYWYRQILGQKVEFLVSFYNNEISEKSEIFDDQFSVERPDGSNFTLKIRSTKLEDSAMYFCASSEGQNQETQYFGPGTRLLVL.

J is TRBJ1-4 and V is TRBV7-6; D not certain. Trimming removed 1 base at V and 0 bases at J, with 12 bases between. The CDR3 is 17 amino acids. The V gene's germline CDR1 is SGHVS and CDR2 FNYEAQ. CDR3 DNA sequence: TGTGCCAGCAGCTTAGATCACCCAGTGGCAACTAATGAAAAACTGTTTTTT. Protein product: CASSLDHPVATNEKLFF.

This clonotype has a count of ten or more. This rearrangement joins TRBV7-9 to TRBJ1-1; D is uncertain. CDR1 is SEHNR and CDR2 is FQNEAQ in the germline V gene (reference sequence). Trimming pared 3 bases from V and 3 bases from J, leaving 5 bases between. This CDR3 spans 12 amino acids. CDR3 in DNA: TGTGCCAGCAGCTTGGTTGACACTGAAGCTTTCTTT. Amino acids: CASSLVDTEAFF. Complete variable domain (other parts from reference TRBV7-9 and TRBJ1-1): DTGVSQNPRHKITKRGQNVTFRCDPISEHNRLYWYRQTLGQGPEFLTYFQNEAQLEKSRLLSDRFSAERPKGSFSTLEIQRTEQGDSAMYLCASSLVDTEAFFGQGTRLTVV.

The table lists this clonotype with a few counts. This CDR3 is CASRTNELRTDTQYF. The DNA of the CDR3 is TGTGCCAGCAGAACTAACGAGCTCCGCACAGATACGCAGTATTTT. The chain carries TRBV7-9 and TRBJ2-3; no clear D gene. The V and J ends lost 6 bases and 1 base respectively, with 14 bases between them. This CDR3 spans 15 amino acids. The germline V gene has CDR1 SEHNR and CDR2 FQNEAQ (reference sequence).

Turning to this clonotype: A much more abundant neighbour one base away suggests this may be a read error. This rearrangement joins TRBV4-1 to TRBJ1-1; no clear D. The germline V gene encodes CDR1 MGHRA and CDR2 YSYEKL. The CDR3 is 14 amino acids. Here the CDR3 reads CASSQVADANGALF. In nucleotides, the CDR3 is TGCGCCAGCAGCCAAGTAGCGGACGCCAACGGAGCTCTCTTT.

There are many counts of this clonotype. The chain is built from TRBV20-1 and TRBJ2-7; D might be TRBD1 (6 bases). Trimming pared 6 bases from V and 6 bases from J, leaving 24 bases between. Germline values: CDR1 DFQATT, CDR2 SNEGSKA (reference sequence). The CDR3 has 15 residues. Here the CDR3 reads CSARGPGMLQVEQYF. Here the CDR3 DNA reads TGCAGTGCCAGGGGTCCAGGGATGCTTCAGGTCGAGCAGTACTTC.

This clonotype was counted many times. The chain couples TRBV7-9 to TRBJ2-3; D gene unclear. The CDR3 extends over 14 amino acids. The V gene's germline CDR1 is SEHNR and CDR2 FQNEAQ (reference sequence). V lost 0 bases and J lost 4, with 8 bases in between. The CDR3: CASSLAGSSDTQYF. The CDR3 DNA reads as TGTGCCAGCAGCTTAGCGGGAAGCTCAGATACGCAGTATTTT.

The CDR3 DNA reads TGTGCTAGTGGTTTGGACACCGGGACCGCCCTCGAGCAGTACTTC. This codes for CASGLDTGTALEQYF. The gene calls are TRBV12-5 and TRBJ2-7; possibly TRBD1 or TRBD2 for D (5 bases each). The CDR3 sequence is 15 residues long. Germline V gene sequence: CDR1 LGHNT, CDR2 FRNRAP. Trimming pared 1 base from V and 6 bases from J, leaving 16 bases between. The full variable domain, with the rest looked up from reference TRBV12-5 and TRBJ2-7, is DARVTQTPRHKVTEMGQEVTMRCQPILGHNTVFWYRQTMMQGLELLAYFRNRAPLDDSGMPKDRFSAEMPDATLATLKIQPSEPRDSAVYFCASGLDTGTALEQYFGPGTRLTVT.

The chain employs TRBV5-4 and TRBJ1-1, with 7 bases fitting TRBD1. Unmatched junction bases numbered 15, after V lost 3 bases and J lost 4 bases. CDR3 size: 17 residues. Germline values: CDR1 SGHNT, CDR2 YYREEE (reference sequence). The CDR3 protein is CASSSGGLYPEGTEAFF. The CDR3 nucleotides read TGTGCCAGCAGCTCAGGGGGATTGTATCCCGAGGGCACTGAAGCTTTCTTT.

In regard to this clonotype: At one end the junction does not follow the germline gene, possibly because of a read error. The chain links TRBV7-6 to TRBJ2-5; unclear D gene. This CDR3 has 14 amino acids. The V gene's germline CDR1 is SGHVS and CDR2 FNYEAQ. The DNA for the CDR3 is TGTGCCAGCAGCCCGACGGTGTACCAAGGGACCCAGTACTTC. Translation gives CASSPTVYQGTQYF.

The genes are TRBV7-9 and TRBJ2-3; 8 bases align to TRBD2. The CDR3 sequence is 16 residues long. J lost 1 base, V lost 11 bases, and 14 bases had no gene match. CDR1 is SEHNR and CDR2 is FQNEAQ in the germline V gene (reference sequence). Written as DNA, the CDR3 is TGTGCCCTAGCGAGCGTAGCGGGATTAGGCACAGATACGCAGTATTTT. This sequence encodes CALASVAGLGTDTQYF.

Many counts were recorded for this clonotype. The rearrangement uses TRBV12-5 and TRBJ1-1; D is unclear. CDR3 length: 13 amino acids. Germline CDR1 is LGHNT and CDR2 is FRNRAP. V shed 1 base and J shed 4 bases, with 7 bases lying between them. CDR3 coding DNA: TGTGCTAGTGGTTTGGGGCGCACCACTGAAGCTTTCTTT. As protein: CASGLGRTTEAFF.

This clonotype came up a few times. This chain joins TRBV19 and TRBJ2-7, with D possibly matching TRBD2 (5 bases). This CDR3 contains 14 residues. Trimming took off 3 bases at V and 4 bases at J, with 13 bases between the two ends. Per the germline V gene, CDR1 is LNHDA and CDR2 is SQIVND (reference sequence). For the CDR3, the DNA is TGTGCCAGTAGTATCGGAGGTGGGAATTACGAGCAGTACTTC. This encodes CASSIGGGNYEQYF.

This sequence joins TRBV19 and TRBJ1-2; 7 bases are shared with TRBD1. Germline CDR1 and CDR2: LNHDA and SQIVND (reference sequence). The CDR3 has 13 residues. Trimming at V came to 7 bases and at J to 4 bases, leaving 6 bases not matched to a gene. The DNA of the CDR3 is TGTGCCAGTAAGGAGGGGACAGCCTATGGCTACACCTTC. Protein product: CASKEGTAYGYTF.

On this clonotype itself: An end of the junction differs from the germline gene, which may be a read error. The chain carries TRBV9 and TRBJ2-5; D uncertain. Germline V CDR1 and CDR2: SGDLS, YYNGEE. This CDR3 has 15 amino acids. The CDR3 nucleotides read TGTGCCAGCAGCGTAGATGGGCTATACCAAGAGGCCCAGTACTTC. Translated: CASSVDGLYQEAQYF.

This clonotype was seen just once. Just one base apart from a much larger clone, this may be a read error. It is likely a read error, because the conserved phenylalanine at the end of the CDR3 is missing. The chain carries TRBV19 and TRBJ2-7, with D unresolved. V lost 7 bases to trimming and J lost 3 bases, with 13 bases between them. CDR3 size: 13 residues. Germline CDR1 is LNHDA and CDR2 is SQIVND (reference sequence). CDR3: CASKGPEFYEQYL. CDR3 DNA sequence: TGTGCCAGTAAGGGTCCGGAATTCTACGAGCAGTACCTC.

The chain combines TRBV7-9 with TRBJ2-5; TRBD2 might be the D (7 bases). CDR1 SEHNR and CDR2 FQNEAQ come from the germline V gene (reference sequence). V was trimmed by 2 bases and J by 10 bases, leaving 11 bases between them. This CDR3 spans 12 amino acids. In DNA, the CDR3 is TGTGCCAGCAGCTTAAGGGGGGGTGACCAGTACTTC. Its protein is CASSLRGGDQYF.